These 20 T cell receptor beta chains came from one sample sequenced in a study of blood T cell repertoires in COVID-19 (dated by TCRdb to the early 2020s). Libraries were constructed by the immunoSEQ multiplex PCR assay. TCRdb stores this immuneACCESS table with in-frame sequences only. Part of the clones is absent; in the studies checked, under half of the shortfall reflects unresolved V genes, and no reason is known for the rest. This sample is represented by around 30,000 clones; nearly 90% of them were singletons. The ten largest clones capture roughly 1.6% of the sample. The sequenced sample was peripheral blood. All receptors derive from a man aged 60 to 69 with active COVID-19.

This chain uses TRBV7-6 with TRBJ2-7, with 7 bases identical to TRBD1. Germline V lookup: CDR1 SGHVS, CDR2 FNYEAQ. J was trimmed by 6 bases and V by 3 bases; bases with no gene match: 5. The CDR3 has 13 residues. The CDR3 nucleotides read TGTGCCAGCAGCTTTGGGCAGGGGGTCGAGCAGTACTTC. It is translated as CASSFGQGVEQYF. Full variable domain (remainder filled in from reference TRBV7-6 and TRBJ2-7): GAGVSQSPRYKVTKRGQDVALRCDPISGHVSLYWYRQALGQGPEFLTYFNYEAQQDKSGLPNDRFSAERPEGSISTLTIQRTEQRDSAMYRCASSFGQGVEQYFGPGTRLTVT.

V gene TRBV28 combines with J gene TRBJ1-6; D ambiguous. V was cut by 5 bases and J by 11 bases, with 13 bases left in between. The CDR3 is 13 amino acids. Germline CDR1 is MDHEN and CDR2 is SYDVKM. In nucleotides, the CDR3 is TGTGCCAGCAGTCCCGCTAGGAGAGCACCCCTCCACTTT. Its protein product is CASSPARRAPLHF.

This sequence joins TRBV11-3 and TRBJ2-7, with 8 nucleotides matching TRBD1. CDR3 length equals 12 residues. Germline values: CDR1 SGHNT, CDR2 YENEEA. Losses at the gene ends were 5 bases for V and 9 bases for J; bases not matched to a gene: 6. The CDR3 nucleotides are TGTGCCAGCAGCCCCGACAGGGGTGGGCAGTACTTC. This codes for CASSPDRGGQYF.

The genes are TRBV4-2 and TRBJ2-3; 15 bases are a match to TRBD2. Germline V gene lookup returns CDR1 LGHNA and CDR2 YNFKEQ. This CDR3 region has 17 residues. With V trimmed by 4 bases and J by 6 bases, 8 bases remained unmatched. The CDR3 is CASSPRTSGGAGDTQYF. As DNA, the CDR3 is TGTGCCAGCAGCCCACGGACTAGCGGGGGGGCCGGGGATACGCAGTATTTT.

In its sample, this clone was seen once. The chain employs TRBV6-5 and TRBJ1-4; 7 nucleotides line up with TRBD1. Germline CDR1 and CDR2: MNHEY and SVGAGI. V lost 4 bases, J lost 3 bases, and 2 bases stayed unmatched. The CDR3 consists of 14 residues. This CDR3 is CASSLGTANEKLFF. The CDR3 DNA reads TGTGCCAGCAGTTTAGGGACAGCTAATGAAAAACTGTTTTTT.

This sequence joins TRBV4-1 and TRBJ2-4; 11 nucleotides align to TRBD1. The junction had 3 bases not matched to a gene; V was cut back by 2 bases and J by 3 bases. Germline V gene lookup returns CDR1 MGHRA and CDR2 YSYEKL. The CDR3 loop spans 16 amino acids. This CDR3 reads CASSQIGTGGKNIQYF. The CDR3, as DNA: TGCGCCAGCAGCCAAATAGGGACAGGGGGCAAAAACATTCAGTACTTC.

Only a few counts were recorded for this clone. This chain connects TRBV19 to TRBJ1-1; D ambiguous. V lost 5 bases and J lost 4, with 11 bases in between. Germline V lookup: CDR1 LNHDA, CDR2 SQIVND (reference sequence). This CDR3 spans 13 amino acids. The CDR3 region is CASSAVPGTEAFF. The CDR3 DNA is TGTGCCAGTAGTGCAGTGCCGGGCACTGAAGCTTTCTTT. The whole variable domain, filled in from reference TRBV19 and TRBJ1-1, reads DGGITQSPKYLFRKEGQNVTLSCEQNLNHDAMYWYRQDPGQGLRLIYYSQIVNDFQKGDIAEGYSVSREKKESFPLTVTSAQKNPTAFYLCASSAVPGTEAFFGQGTRLTVV.

The V gene is TRBV29-1, the J gene TRBJ2-6, with TRBD1 matching 9 bases. The J segment lost 2 bases and the V segment lost 0 bases, leaving 8 bases of the junction unmatched. The V gene's germline CDR1 is SQVTM and CDR2 ANQGSEA. The CDR3 covers 18 residues. The CDR3 coding sequence is TGCAGCGTTGAAGAGCCGGGACAGGGAAGGGCTGGGGCCAACGTCCTGACTTTC. Translating it yields CSVEEPGQGRAGANVLTF.

V is TRBV27 and J is TRBJ2-7; 7 bases are shared with TRBD2. Germline trimming cut 2 bases from V and 2 bases from J; bases unmatched to any gene: 3. Germline CDR1 reads MNHEY; CDR2 reads SMNVEV (reference sequence). The length of the CDR3 is 14 residues. The CDR3 DNA is TGTGCCAGCAGTTTAGGGGGGGGACCCTACGAGCAGTACTTC. Residues: CASSLGGGPYEQYF.

V usage is TRBV7-8 and J usage is TRBJ1-1; TRBD1 agrees at 9 bases. Per the germline V gene, CDR1 is SGHVS and CDR2 is FQNEAQ. CDR3 length equals 13 residues. Losses at the gene ends were 3 bases for V and 6 bases for J; bases not matched to a gene: 2. The CDR3 DNA sequence: TGTGCCAGCAGCTTGGGACAGGGTGCTGAAGCTTTCTTT. Translated: CASSLGQGAEAFF. Variable domain in full (rest from reference TRBV7-8 and TRBJ1-1): GAGVSQSPRYKVAKRGQDVALRCDPISGHVSLFWYQQALGQGPEFLTYFQNEAQLDKSGLPSDRFFAERPEGSVSTLKIQRTQQEDSAVYLCASSLGQGAEAFFGQGTRLTVV.

V gene TRBV7-9 combines with J gene TRBJ1-1; possible D gene TRBD1, 6 bases. Germline V gene lookup returns CDR1 SEHNR and CDR2 FQNEAQ (reference sequence). Trimming shortened V by 3 bases and J by 8 bases, and 13 bases separated the two germline ends. This CDR3 is 13 amino acids long. CDR3 nucleotide sequence: TGTGCCAGCAGCTTTTTTTCAGGGGTCGAAGCTTTCTTT. This codes for CASSFFSGVEAFF.

The V and J genes are TRBV24-1 and TRBJ1-5; D is undetermined. The CDR3 has 16 residues. Germline CDR1 and CDR2: KGHDR and SFDVKD. V dropped 4 bases and J dropped 3 bases, with 15 bases sitting between them. Here the CDR3 DNA reads TGTGCCACCAGTGACCAGAACCGTGCTGTCAATCAGCCCCAGCATTTT. Residues: CATSDQNRAVNQPQHF.

The chain combines TRBV19 with TRBJ1-5, with 9 nucleotides matching TRBD1. The CDR3 extends over 15 amino acids. V gave up 4 bases and J gave up 7 bases; unmatched junction bases: 8. CDR1 is LNHDA and CDR2 is SQIVND in the germline V gene (reference sequence). CDR3 bases: TGTGCCAGTAGTACGGACAGGGGAGTTGGGCAGCCCCAGCATTTT. Residues: CASSTDRGVGQPQHF.

The V gene is TRBV10-3, the J gene TRBJ2-7; 7 nucleotides agree with TRBD2. The V gene end was trimmed by 0 bases and the J gene end by 5 bases; junction bases not matched to a gene: 1. Germline V gene sequence: CDR1 ENHRY, CDR2 SYGVKD. This CDR3 region has 13 residues. The CDR3 bases are TGTGCCATCAGTGAGTCGGCGGGGGACGAGCAGTACTTC. This encodes CAISESAGDEQYF.

This chain uses TRBV6-5 with TRBJ1-1; a weak D match, TRBD1 (6 bases). V dropped 2 bases and J dropped 5 bases, with 15 bases sitting between them. Germline assignment: CDR1 MNHEY and CDR2 SVGAGI. The CDR3 runs to 15 residues. CDR3 protein: CASSYPREGVTEAFF. In nucleotides, the CDR3 is TGTGCCAGCAGTTACCCCCGTGAGGGGGTTACTGAAGCTTTCTTT.

The gene calls are TRBV15 and TRBJ1-6; weak D call: TRBD1 (6 bases). The CDR3 sequence is 16 residues long. V gave up 0 bases and J gave up 1 base, with 7 bases separating them. Germline V gene data show CDR1 as LNHNV and CDR2 as YYDKDF (reference sequence). The CDR3 is CATSRDQGSYNSPLHF. In DNA form, the CDR3 reads TGTGCCACCAGCAGAGATCAGGGGTCCTATAATTCACCCCTCCACTTT.

V gene TRBV6-2 or TRBV6-3 combines with J gene TRBJ1-2; the D gene is possibly TRBD1 (6 bases). Trimming took off 5 bases at V and 0 bases at J, with 13 bases between the two ends. This CDR3 is built from 15 residues. Germline V gene sequence: CDR1 MNHEY, CDR2 SVGEGT. The CDR3 nucleotides are TGTGCCAGCAGTCCCCACAGGGCCCCTAACTATGGCTACACCTTC. Amino acid sequence: CASSPHRAPNYGYTF.

The V gene is TRBV6-2 or TRBV6-3, the J gene TRBJ2-7, with 9 bases fitting TRBD2. The V and J ends lost 2 bases and 2 bases, in that order; junction bases with no gene match: 4. CDR1 and CDR2 (germline): MNHEY, SVGEGT. The CDR3 runs 15 residues. CDR3 protein: CASSYGGGVTYEQYF. The CDR3 nucleotides read TGTGCCAGCAGTTACGGCGGGGGGGTCACCTACGAGCAGTACTTC.

The chain recombines TRBV6-2 or TRBV6-3 with TRBJ2-3, with 11 bases fitting TRBD2. Looked up from germline, CDR1 is MNHEY and CDR2 is SVGEGT. This CDR3 contains 17 residues. V dropped 2 bases and J dropped 2; count of bases not matched to a gene: 6. The CDR3 DNA sequence: TGTGCCAGCAGTTACCCCCTAGCGGGGGGTCTCACAGATACGCAGTATTTT. Amino acids: CASSYPLAGGLTDTQYF.

The CDR3 coding sequence is TGTGCCAGCAGCGGAAAGAGGGGAGGGAAGTGGGCGAACACTGAAGCTTTCTTT. The encoded protein is CASSGKRGGKWANTEAFF. This chain joins TRBV21-1 and TRBJ1-1. TRBV21-1 is listed as a pseudogene. The CDR3 extends over 18 amino acids.